The T cell receptor (beta chain) described here comes from a study of regulatory T cells in long-lasting Graves disease listed by TCRdb under 2021. Broadly, across the study: Persistent Graves' disease was defined as persistently positive TSH receptor autoantibodies together with antithyroid drug treatment for over 5 years. A total of about 35 samples underwent TCR sequencing, from about 13 patients with persistent Graves' disease and about 20 patients with newly diagnosed Graves' disease. Persistent Graves' disease patients were compared with newly diagnosed Graves' disease patients by peripheral blood TCR sequencing and RNA sequencing. Antithyroid drugs had been taken for about 10.3 years on average by persistent Graves' disease patients in the clinical cohort. The study was conducted in China and was registered as a clinical trial.

The time point label corresponds to: persistent/refractory GD, antithyroid drugs over 5 years with positive TRAb. For both TCR sequencing and RNA sequencing, RNA was extracted from PBMCs using TRIzol. The diagnosis of Graves' disease was made according to American Thyroid Association guidelines. Recruitment of patients was carried out at an endocrinology department in Xi'an, China. Each patient gave around 9 milliliters of peripheral blood, collected in an EDTA anticoagulant tube. PBMCs were isolated by Ficoll Paque Plus density gradient separation without further T cell sorting. An Agilent 2100 Bioanalyzer and agarose gel were used to assess RNA quality, and a NanoDrop 2000 was used to measure RNA concentration. Libraries were made using multiplex PCR. TCRdb records Illumina HiSeq 4000 as the sequencer. TCR beta libraries were built with iRepertoire HTBI primers and Arm-PCR amplification of CDR3 regions. Gel purification was performed on PCR products prior to sequencing. In the source study's methods: Across samples, around 58 TRBV and 13 to 15 TRBJ segments were identified and used for gene usage analysis of CDR3 amino acid clonotypes. COPE and FqMerger were used to merge filtered high-quality paired reads into contigs. BLAST was used to align contigs to the IMGT TRBV, TRBD and TRBJ reference genes, and CDR3 was defined following IMGT. Any clonotype with a frequency above 0.1% was counted as a highly expanded clone. Repertoire diversity was measured by Shannon entropy, and V-J evenness by the Gini coefficient. A clonotype was considered public if more than one individual shared it. TCRdb cleaned the public reads at Q25 with fastp, built clones with MiXCR and kept in-frame beta chains. Each CDR3 protein gets just one entry, which takes the most common genes and DNA from the rows behind it. These V and J calls derive from TCRdb rather than the authors' analysis. Here the sample has 400,000 to 500,000 distinct CDR3 sequences; roughly 23% occur a single time. The ten top clones hold around 14% of the sample.

What the research found in general, with its limitations: Compared with newly diagnosed patients, patients with persistent Graves' disease had lower TCR Shannon entropy and fewer highly expanded clones, which suggests clonal expansion. A larger number of public clonotypes was shared among persistent patients (about 2,700) than among newly diagnosed patients (approximately 1,000). Because the primary lesion, thyroid tissue, could not be accessed, the study looked at peripheral blood alone. The authors acknowledged the small sample size as a limitation that may reduce accuracy. Only the TCR beta chain was sequenced and analyzed.

Points on this clonotype: There is no known antigen for this receptor. The record has no base qualities; no much larger clone is one base away.

The source is a female donor with Graves disease. The source was peripheral blood mononuclear cells (PBMCs), collected when the disease was refractory, from a patient treated with antithyroid drugs.

For the CDR3, the sequence is CASSISLARGTQYF. The nucleotide sequence is TGTGCCAGTAGTATCAGTCTAGCTCGGGGGACCCAGTACTTC. The sequence joins TRBV19 to TRBJ2-5; matching of 5 bases hints at TRBD2 as the D gene. CDR1 LNHDA and CDR2 SQIVND were looked up in the germline V gene (reference sequence). There are 14 amino acids in the CDR3, from cysteine to phenylalanine inclusive. CDR3 DNA only is kept here, 42 bases in frame from base 1. V loses 3 bases of germline sequence and J loses 7 bases, and the interval between the two ends is 15 bases.